This section outlines one T cell receptor (beta chain) sequence together with its context. As defined, naive CD8 cells were CD45RO-negative and positively selected for CCR7, with terminally differentiated effector memory CD45RA+ cells excluded. The DNA input per sorted-subset replicate PCR was 150 to 200 ng, corresponding to roughly 30,000 T cell genomes. Some clones are missing from TCRdb's copy, which holds only in-frame ones; the method was immunoSEQ multiplex PCR. The sample contains about 800,000 clones, about 96% of which appear only once. This entry comes from a study of shared clonotypes between healthy human individuals. The CDR3 runs to 15 residues. The V and J ends lost 0 bases and 6 bases respectively, with 15 bases between them. The germline CDR1 and CDR2 sequences are SGHAT and FQNNGV.

This chain links TRBV11-2 with TRBJ2-7; D gene uncertain. The sequence derives from a man younger than 40 in good health. What was sequenced was naive CD8+ T cells sorted from blood. The chain's CDR3 is CASSLDLSLLGEQYF. DNA for the CDR3: TGTGCCAGCAGCTTAGATCTTTCTTTGCTTGGCGAGCAGTACTTC.